This note documents a single T cell receptor (beta chain) sequence. The sample originates from a study of technical replicates of blood from several donors. TCRdb's table, derived via immunoSEQ multiplex PCR, lists solely in-frame clones and lacks some. There are about 100,000 clones in the sample; over 95% occur only once, and 0.21% lies in the top ten. Germline lookup yields CDR1 MNHEY and CDR2 SMNVEV (reference sequence). CDR3 size: 16 residues. V gave up 0 bases and J gave up 0 bases; unmatched junction bases: 4. This sequence originates from a human donor in good health. The J gene is TRBJ1-1, the V gene TRBV27; 7 bases match TRBD1. Material for sequencing was T cells isolated from PBMCs. CDR3 nucleotide sequence: TGTGCCAGCAGTTTATCGGGACAGATGATGAACACTGAAGCTTTCTTT. Amino acids: CASSLSGQMMNTEAFF.